Only a few counts were recorded for the clone carrying this T cell receptor (beta chain). Its matching antigen is unknown. The read falls 3 residues short of the CDR3 end, and the missing part is taken from the germline J gene. These data originate in a study of T cell clonality in common variable immunodeficiency. Repertoires were generated with immunoSEQ multiplex PCR, while TCRdb's copy carries only in-frame clones and drops some. The sample gives thousands of clones, none seen only once, and the top ten clones hold 11% to 15%. Findings and limits, study-wide: Shared TCRbeta clones were fewer between CVID subjects than controls. Fewer deletions and N-nucleotide insertions were reportedly seen in common variable immunodeficiency TCR beta sequences. Authors noted CVID clonality's cause needs subpopulation repertoire sequencing. TCRbeta clonality was increased in CVID versus healthy controls.

V dropped 0 bases and J dropped 9 bases, with 15 bases sitting between them. CDR3 length: 16 residues. Germline V CDR1 and CDR2: SGHVS, FQNEAQ. V and J are TRBV7-8 and TRBJ1-6, with D possibly matching TRBD1 (6 bases). Specimen: peripheral blood mononuclear cells. This receptor was obtained from a human donor with common variable immunodeficiency. CDR3 DNA (partial): TGTGCCAGCAGCTTAGCGCACAGGGTGGAGGGTTCACCC. It encodes CASSLAHRVEGSP. The entire CDR3 sequence reads CASSLAHRVEGSPLHF.